This T cell receptor (beta chain) was observed in a study of radiation and T cells in renal cell carcinoma. Notes on the study in general: Pretreatment tumor biopsies were lacking, so baseline clonotypes are unknown.

In its sample, this clone was seen once. Its antigen is undetermined. Described time point: blood 4 weeks post-SBRT, at nephrectomy. The treatment denotes: 15 Gy SBRT to primary tumor, nephrectomy 4 weeks later. After SBRT, blood was collected at 2 and 4 weeks, plus baseline. TCRdb's copy holds only in-frame clones and misses some; the assay was immunoSEQ multiplex PCR. The repertoire holds approximately 83,000 clones, about 85% seen once, with under 10% in the top ten. Sequences were derived from blood, sampled from a patient whose treatment included radiotherapy and nephrectomy. The TCR originated in a man between 50 and 59 years old with renal cell carcinoma.

The CDR3 DNA is TGTGCCAGCAGCTTACTCGCCAGGGCCTTAGGGGAGCTGTTTTTT. It is translated as CASSLLARALGELFF. The chain employs TRBV7-9 and TRBJ2-2, with D possibly being TRBD1 (5 bases). CDR1 SEHNR and CDR2 FQNEAQ come from the germline V gene (reference sequence). V was pared by 2 bases and J by 8 bases, with 15 bases between. The CDR3 sequence is 15 residues long.